Listed here are 15 T cell receptor beta chains from one sample, sequenced in a study of neurological immune-mediated disorders. TCRdb recomputed calls from the 5' RACE reads with MiXCR, one row per CDR3 protein. The sample lists over 40,000 distinct CDR3 sequences, roughly 6.3% seen once, with roughly 0.5% in the top ten. Sequenced sample: CD4+ T cells from blood. The receptor set was obtained from a woman aged 40 to 50 in good health.

This clonotype showed up many times. This chain's CDR3 is CASSQEAGVGHTQYF. Written as DNA, the CDR3 is TGTGCCAGCAGCCAAGAAGCGGGAGTGGGTCATACGCAGTATTTT. The genes are TRBV4-2 and TRBJ2-3, with TRBD2 matching over 8 bases. After removal of 0 bases from V and 7 bases from J, the junction contained 6 bases not matched to a gene. Germline CDR1 LGHNA, CDR2 YNFKEQ. The CDR3 runs to 15 residues.

This clonotype was seen repeatedly, ten times or more. This chain connects TRBV10-3 to TRBJ2-2; 9 bases match TRBD2. Germline-derived CDR1 and CDR2 are ENHRY and SYGVKD. The CDR3 has 14 residues. V was pared by 8 bases and J by 7 bases, with 8 bases of the junction left unmatched. CDR3 nucleotides: TGTGCCATCGCGGCTAGCGGGATAGACGGGGAGCTGTTTTTT. This codes for CAIAASGIDGELFF.

This clonotype was observed many times. The chain uses TRBV29-1 and TRBJ2-2, with D perhaps matching TRBD2 (6 bases). This CDR3 spans 13 amino acids. V gave up 6 bases and J gave up 4 bases, with 12 bases separating them. CDR1 and CDR2 (germline): SQVTM, ANQGSEA. The DNA for the CDR3 is TGCAGCGTCCGGGAGTTTAGCACCGGGGAGCTGTTTTTT. Protein: CSVREFSTGELFF.

This clonotype occurred many times. The CDR3 region is CSARAGALVQPQHF. As DNA, the CDR3 is TGCAGTGCTAGAGCAGGGGCGCTCGTTCAGCCCCAGCATTTT. The chain carries TRBV20-1 and TRBJ1-5, with D maybe TRBD1 (6 bases). V was trimmed by 1 base and J by 6 bases, leaving 13 bases between them. The CDR3 consists of 14 residues. Germline lookup yields CDR1 DFQATT and CDR2 SNEGSKA (reference sequence).

This clonotype was counted ten times or more. The chain uses TRBV29-1 and TRBJ2-5; 8 bases fit TRBD1. V was clipped by 6 bases and J by 5 bases; unmatched bases: 5. The length of the CDR3 is 12 residues. CDR1 and CDR2 (germline): SQVTM, ANQGSEA. This CDR3 reads CSVLTGEETQYF. The CDR3 DNA is TGCAGCGTGCTGACAGGGGAGGAGACCCAGTACTTC. Together with reference TRBV29-1 and TRBJ2-5, the CDR3 gives the full variable domain: SAVISQKPSRDICQRGTSLTIQCQVDSQVTMMFWYRQQPGQSLTLIATANQGSEATYESGFVIDKFPISRPNLTFSTLTVSNMSPEDSSIYLCSVLTGEETQYFGPGTRLLVL.

This clonotype was observed at least ten times. The chain is built from TRBV5-1 and TRBJ1-5; D not certain. There are 15 residues in the CDR3. Looked up from germline, CDR1 is SGHRS and CDR2 is YFSETQ. Trimming shortened V by 0 bases and J by 6 bases, and 13 bases separated the two germline ends. The CDR3 loop is CASSLVGSPGQPQHF. The CDR3 DNA reads TGCGCCAGCAGCTTGGTCGGCAGCCCGGGTCAGCCCCAGCATTTT.

This clonotype was counted at least ten times. This sequence joins TRBV5-1 and TRBJ2-7; D ambiguous. V was trimmed by 0 bases and J by 2 bases, leaving 6 bases between them. The germline CDR1 and CDR2 sequences are SGHRS and YFSETQ. The CDR3 totals 13 residues. The CDR3 nucleotides read TGCGCCAGCAGCTTGGATACAGCCTACGAGCAGTACTTC. Translation gives CASSLDTAYEQYF.

This clonotype was seen at least ten times. This chain uses TRBV5-1 with TRBJ2-7; 7 nucleotides match TRBD1. The CDR3 has 14 residues. Germline loops: CDR1 SGHRS, CDR2 YFSETQ. V trimming: 3 bases; J trimming: 2 bases; junction bases outside the gene matches: 5. The DNA of the CDR3 is TGCGCCAGCAGCTCTGGGACAGTAGCCTACGAGCAGTACTTC. Translated: CASSSGTVAYEQYF.

The sample holds many counts of this clonotype. The chain uses TRBV7-2 and TRBJ2-4, with D maybe TRBD1 (5 bases). The CDR3 totals 15 residues. CDR1 and CDR2 (germline): SGHTA, FQGNSA. The ends were cut back, 2 bases at V and 1 base at J, with 9 bases in the middle. In nucleotides, the CDR3 is TGTGCCAGCAGCTTACAGGGCTCGGCCAAAAACATTCAGTACTTC. Translating gives CASSLQGSAKNIQYF.

This clonotype has ten or more counts. J is TRBJ1-5 and V is TRBV20-1; 9 nucleotides line up with TRBD1. J lost 4 bases, V lost 6 bases, and 4 bases had no gene match. The CDR3 is 13 amino acids. Looked up from germline, CDR1 is DFQATT and CDR2 is SNEGSKA (reference sequence). For the CDR3, the DNA is TGCAGTGCCATCGGGACAGGGAATCAGCCCCAGCATTTT. It codes for CSAIGTGNQPQHF.

This clonotype has at least ten counts. This sequence joins TRBV7-2 and TRBJ2-3, with unresolved D. Germline values: CDR1 SGHTA, CDR2 FQGNSA. Trimming removed 1 base from V and 5 bases from J, with 4 bases in between. The CDR3 extends over 12 amino acids. CDR3 residues: CASSLVVDTQYF. The CDR3 DNA follows: TGTGCCAGCAGCTTAGTTGTAGATACGCAGTATTTT.

This clonotype has a count of ten or more. V and J are TRBV6-1 and TRBJ1-1; D is undetermined. CDR1 is MNHNS and CDR2 is SASEGT in the germline V gene. V lost 0 bases, J lost 1 base, and 6 bases lay in between. The length of the CDR3 is 14 residues. CDR3 DNA: TGTGCCAGCAGTGAAGCAGGATCGAACACTGAAGCTTTCTTT. It translates to CASSEAGSNTEAFF.

This clonotype has only a few counts. V gene TRBV24-1 combines with J gene TRBJ2-2; D perhaps matches TRBD2 (5 bases). V was shortened by 6 bases and J by 0 bases, with 16 bases between the two germline ends. CDR1 and CDR2 from the germline V gene are KGHDR and SFDVKD. The CDR3 loop spans 17 amino acids. As DNA, the CDR3 is TGTGCCACCAGTCCCCCCGCGGGTAGGCCGAACACCGGGGAGCTGTTTTTT. This gives the protein CATSPPAGRPNTGELFF.

The rearrangement joins TRBV12-3 or TRBV12-4 to TRBJ1-1; D may be TRBD1 (5 bases). The CDR3 is 15 amino acids. V lost 5 bases, J lost 1 base, and 14 bases lay in between. The CDR3 sequence: CASSPQGSGNTEAFF. The CDR3 DNA sequence: TGTGCCAGCAGTCCCCAGGGTTCTGGGAACACTGAAGCTTTCTTT.

This clonotype was observed many times. The rearrangement joins TRBV28 to TRBJ1-1; 10 bases align to TRBD1. The V gene end was trimmed by 2 bases and the J gene end by 6 bases; junction bases not matched to a gene: 6. CDR3 length equals 15 residues. Germline V gene sequence: CDR1 MDHEN, CDR2 SYDVKM. CDR3 DNA: TGTGCCAGCAGTTTAAGGACAGGGGGGATTGCTGAAGCTTTCTTT. Translation: CASSLRTGGIAEAFF.